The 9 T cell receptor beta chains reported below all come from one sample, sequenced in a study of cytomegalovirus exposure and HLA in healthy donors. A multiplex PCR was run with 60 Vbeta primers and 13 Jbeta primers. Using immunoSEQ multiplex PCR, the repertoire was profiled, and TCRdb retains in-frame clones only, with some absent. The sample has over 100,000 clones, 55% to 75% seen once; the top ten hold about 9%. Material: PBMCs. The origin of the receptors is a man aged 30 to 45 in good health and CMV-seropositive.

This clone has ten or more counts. CDR3 sequence reads: CAIGTGDSNQPQHF. The DNA of the CDR3 is TGTGCCATCGGAACAGGGGATAGCAATCAGCCCCAGCATTTT. J is TRBJ1-5 and V is TRBV10-3; 7 nucleotides match TRBD1. Per germline, CDR1 ENHRY and CDR2 SYGVKD. The CDR3 has 14 residues. V shed 8 bases and J 0 bases; nucleotides not matched to a gene: 4.

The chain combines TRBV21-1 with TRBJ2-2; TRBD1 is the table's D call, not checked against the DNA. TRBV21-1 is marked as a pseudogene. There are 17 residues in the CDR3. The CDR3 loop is CASSRATTGMGTGELFF. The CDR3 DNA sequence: TGTGCCAGCAGCAGAGCTACGACAGGGATGGGAACCGGGGAGCTGTTTTTT.

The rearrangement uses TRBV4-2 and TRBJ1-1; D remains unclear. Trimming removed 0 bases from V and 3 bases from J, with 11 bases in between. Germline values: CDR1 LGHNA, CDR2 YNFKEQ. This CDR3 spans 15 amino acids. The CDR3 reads CASSQEVALDTEAFF. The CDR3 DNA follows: TGTGCCAGCAGCCAAGAAGTCGCCTTAGACACTGAAGCTTTCTTT.

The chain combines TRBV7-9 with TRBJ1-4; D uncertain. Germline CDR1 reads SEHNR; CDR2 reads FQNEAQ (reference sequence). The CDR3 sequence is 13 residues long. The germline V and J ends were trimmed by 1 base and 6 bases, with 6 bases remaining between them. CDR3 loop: CASSLGVHEKLFF. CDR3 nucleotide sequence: TGTGCCAGCAGCTTAGGCGTACATGAAAAACTGTTTTTT.

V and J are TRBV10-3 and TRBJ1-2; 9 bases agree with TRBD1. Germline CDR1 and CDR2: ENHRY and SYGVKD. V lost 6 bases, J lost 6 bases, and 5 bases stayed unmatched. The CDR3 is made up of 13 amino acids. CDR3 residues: CAIRGDRADGYTF. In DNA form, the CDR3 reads TGTGCCATCAGGGGGGACAGGGCGGATGGCTACACCTTC.

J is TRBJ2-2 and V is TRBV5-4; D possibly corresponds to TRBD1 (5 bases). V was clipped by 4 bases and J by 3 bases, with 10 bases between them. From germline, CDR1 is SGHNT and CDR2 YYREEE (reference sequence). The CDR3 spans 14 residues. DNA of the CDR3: TGTGCCAGCAGCGACGACAGTTACACCGGGGAGCTGTTTTTT. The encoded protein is CASSDDSYTGELFF.

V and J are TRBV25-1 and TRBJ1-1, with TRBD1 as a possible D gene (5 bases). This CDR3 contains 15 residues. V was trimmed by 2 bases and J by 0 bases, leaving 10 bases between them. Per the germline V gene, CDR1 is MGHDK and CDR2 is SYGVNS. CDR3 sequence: CASSEPQALNTEAFF. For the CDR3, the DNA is TGTGCCAGCAGTGAACCACAGGCCCTGAACACTGAAGCTTTCTTT.

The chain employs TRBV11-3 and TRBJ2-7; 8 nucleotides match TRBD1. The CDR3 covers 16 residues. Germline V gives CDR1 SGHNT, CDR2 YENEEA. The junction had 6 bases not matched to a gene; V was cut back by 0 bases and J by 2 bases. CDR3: CASSLDSAGGPYEQYV. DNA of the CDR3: TGTGCCAGCAGCTTAGATAGCGCAGGGGGCCCCTACGAGCAGTACGTC.

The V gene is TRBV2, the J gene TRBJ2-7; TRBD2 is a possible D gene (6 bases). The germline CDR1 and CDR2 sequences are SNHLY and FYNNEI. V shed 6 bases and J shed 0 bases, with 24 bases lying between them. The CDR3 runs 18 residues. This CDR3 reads CASRTGTPPGLSSYEQYF. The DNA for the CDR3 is TGTGCCAGCAGGACCGGGACTCCACCCGGCCTGAGCTCCTACGAGCAGTACTTC.